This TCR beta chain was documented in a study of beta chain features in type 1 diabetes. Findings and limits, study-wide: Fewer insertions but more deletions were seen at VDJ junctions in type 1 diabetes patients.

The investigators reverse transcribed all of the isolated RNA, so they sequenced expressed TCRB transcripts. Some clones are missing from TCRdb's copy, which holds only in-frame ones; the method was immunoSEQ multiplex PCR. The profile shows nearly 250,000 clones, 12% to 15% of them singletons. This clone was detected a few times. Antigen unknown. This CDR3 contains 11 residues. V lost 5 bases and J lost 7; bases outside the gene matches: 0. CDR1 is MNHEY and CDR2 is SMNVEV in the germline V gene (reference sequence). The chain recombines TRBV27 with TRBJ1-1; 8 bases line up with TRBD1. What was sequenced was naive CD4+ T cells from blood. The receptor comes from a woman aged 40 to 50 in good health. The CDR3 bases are TGTGCCAGCAGTGGGACAGGTGAAGCTTTCTTT. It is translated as CASSGTGEAFF.